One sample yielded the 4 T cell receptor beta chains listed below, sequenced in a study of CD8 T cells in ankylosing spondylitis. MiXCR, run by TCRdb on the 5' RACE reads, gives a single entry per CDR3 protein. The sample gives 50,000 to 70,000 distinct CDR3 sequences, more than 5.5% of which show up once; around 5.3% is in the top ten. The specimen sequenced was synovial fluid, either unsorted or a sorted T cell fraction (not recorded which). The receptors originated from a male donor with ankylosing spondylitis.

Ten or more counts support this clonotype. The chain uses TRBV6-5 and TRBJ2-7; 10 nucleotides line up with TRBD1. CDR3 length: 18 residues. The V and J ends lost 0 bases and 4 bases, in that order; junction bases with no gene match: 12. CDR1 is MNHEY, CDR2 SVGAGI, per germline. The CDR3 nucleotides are TGTGCCAGCAGTTACTCGATAGCTACCGACAGGGGGCTATACGAGCAGTACTTC. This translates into CASSYSIATDRGLYEQYF.

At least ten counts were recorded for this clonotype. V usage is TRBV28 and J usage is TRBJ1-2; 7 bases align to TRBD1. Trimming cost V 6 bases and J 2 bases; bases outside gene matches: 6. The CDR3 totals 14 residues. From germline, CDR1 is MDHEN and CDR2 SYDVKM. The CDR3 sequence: CASRPTGDNYGYTF. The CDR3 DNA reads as TGTGCCAGCAGGCCAACAGGGGACAACTATGGCTACACCTTC.

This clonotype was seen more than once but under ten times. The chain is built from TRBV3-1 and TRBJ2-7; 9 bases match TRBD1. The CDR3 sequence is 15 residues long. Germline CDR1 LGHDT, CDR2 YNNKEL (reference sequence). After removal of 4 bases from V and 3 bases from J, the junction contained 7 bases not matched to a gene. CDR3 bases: TGTGCCAGCAGCCTCGCCGGGACAGGGTACTACGAGCAGTACTTC. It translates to CASSLAGTGYYEQYF.

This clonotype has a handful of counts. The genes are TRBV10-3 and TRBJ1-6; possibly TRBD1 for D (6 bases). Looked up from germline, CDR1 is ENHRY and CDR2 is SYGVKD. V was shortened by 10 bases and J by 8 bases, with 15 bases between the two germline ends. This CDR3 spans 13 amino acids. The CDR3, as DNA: TGTGCCACCCAGGGGCCAGGGGATTCACCCCTCCACTTT. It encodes CATQGPGDSPLHF.